This T cell receptor (beta chain) appears in the sequencing data of a study of technical replicates of blood from a few donors. Here immunoSEQ multiplex PCR was the method, and the copy in TCRdb shows in-frame clones only, minus some. The sample holds 81,000 or so clones, approximately 97% seen once. With 4 bases removed from V and 4 bases from J, the gap between germline ends came to 14 bases. Germline CDR1 MRHNA, CDR2 SNTAGT. The CDR3 has 15 residues. Specimen: T cells isolated from PBMCs. The receptor was derived from a human donor in good health. The chain links TRBV6-4 to TRBJ2-1, with TRBD1 as a possible D gene (5 bases). The CDR3 region has the DNA TGTGCCAGCAGTGGATCTCGGACAAGTTACAATGAGCAGTTCTTC. It is translated as CASSGSRTSYNEQFF.